The rows below give T cell receptor beta chains drawn from one sample of a study of T cells in Graves' hyperthyroidism and ophthalmopathy. TCRdb reanalysed the multiplex PCR reads using MiXCR and keeps one entry per CDR3 protein. The sample includes approximately 300,000 distinct CDR3 sequences, 15% to 20% of them seen just once. The sample consisted of blood. The receptors were sampled from a woman in her sixties with Graves' ophthalmopathy. CDR3s include the opening cysteine and the closing phenylalanine or tryptophan. The D gene is left open where the match is weak. Size is omitted from some rows. Given values are once, few, many or a class for expanded clones.

TRBJ1-2	few	TRBV5-1	.	TGCGCCAGCAGCTTGGAGGGGGACTATGGCTACACCTTC	CASSLEGDYGYTF
TRBJ2-7	many	TRBV27	TRBD2	TGTGCCAGCAGACCGTCTAGCGGGAGGCCCTACGAGCAGTACTTC	CASRPSSGRPYEQYF
TRBJ1-2	many	TRBV12-3/TRBV12-4	.	TGTGCCAGCAGGGACCTACTCTACGGCTACACCTTC	CASRDLLYGYTF
TRBJ1-5	many	TRBV4-3	.	TGCGCCAGCAGCCGAGACTTGTATAGCAATCAGCCCCAGCATTTT	CASSRDLYSNQPQHF
TRBJ2-3	many	TRBV28	.	TGTGCCAGCAGTTTACCAGTTAGCACAGATACGCAGTATTTT	CASSLPVSTDTQYF
TRBJ1-1	few	TRBV4-2	.	TGTGCCAGCAGCCAAGTTCACACTGAAGCTTTCTTT	CASSQVHTEAFF
TRBJ2-3	.	TRBV2	.	TGTGCCAGCAGTGTTGGGGTAATGGGCACAGATACGCAGTATTTT	CASSVGVMGTDTQYF
TRBJ1-6	.	TRBV7-6	TRBD1	TGTGCCAGCAGCTTAAAAGGGGGCAGGGGAAATTCACCCCTCCACTTT	CASSLKGGRGNSPLHF
TRBJ2-3	many	TRBV14	.	TGTGCCAGCAGCCAATTGATCAGCACAGATACGCAGTATTTT	CASSQLISTDTQYF
TRBJ2-5	many	TRBV5-8	TRBD1	TGTGCCAGCAGCTCTGGACAGGCGAATCAAGAGACCCAGTACTTC	CASSSGQANQETQYF
TRBJ2-3	.	TRBV30	TRBD2	TGTGCCTGGAGTGTAATAGCGGGAGGGTTCACAGATACGCAGTATTTT	CAWSVIAGGFTDTQYF
TRBJ2-2	.	TRBV5-4	TRBD1	TGTGCCAGCAGCGGACAGGGTTACACCGGGGAGCTGTTTTTT	CASSGQGYTGELFF
TRBJ1-5	many	TRBV27	TRBD1	TGTGCCAGCAGTTTATTGGGGACAGGGAATCAGCCCCAGCATTTT	CASSLLGTGNQPQHF
TRBJ2-5	few	TRBV20-1	TRBD2	TGCAGTGCTAGGAGGTCTAGCGGACAAGAGACCCAGTACTTC	CSARRSSGQETQYF
TRBJ2-7	many	TRBV20-1	TRBD2	TGCAGTGCTAGAGGGACTAGCGGATACGAGCAGTACTTC	CSARGTSGYEQYF
TRBJ2-5	many	TRBV11-2	.	TGTGCCAGCAGTGGGAATCAAGAGACCCAGTACTTC	CASSGNQETQYF
TRBJ2-3	.	TRBV20-1	TRBD2	TGCAGTCCATCCTCTAGCGGGAGTGCAGATACGCAGTATTTT	CSPSSSGSADTQYF
TRBJ1-3	many	TRBV4-3	.	TGCGCCAGCAGCCGGACTGAATTTACCTTCTCTGGAAACACCATATATTTT	CASSRTEFTFSGNTIYF
TRBJ1-1	many	TRBV6-1	TRBD1	TGTGCCAGCAGGGGCACAGGGGACGGGGGGAACACTGAAGCTTTCTTT	CASRGTGDGGNTEAFF
TRBJ2-1	many	TRBV11-2	.	TGTGCCAGCAGCTTAAATTGGAGGACAGCCGCCCATGAGCAGTTCTTC	CASSLNWRTAAHEQFF
TRBJ1-5	.	TRBV14	.	TGTGCCAACATGGCCGTCCTGAGGTATAGCAATCAGCCCCAGCATTTT	CANMAVLRYSNQPQHF
TRBJ2-3	many	TRBV20-1	TRBD2	TGCAGTGCTAGAGATCGGCGGGGGAGCACAGATACGCAGTATTTT	CSARDRRGSTDTQYF
TRBJ2-4	.	TRBV6-2/TRBV6-3	.	TGTGCCAGCAGTCCCTTAGCGGATCTAGCCAAAAACATTCAGTACTTC	CASSPLADLAKNIQYF
TRBJ1-6	.	TRBV9	.	TGTGCCAGCAGCGGCCCGGGTCATAATTCACCCCTCCACTTT	CASSGPGHNSPLHF
TRBJ1-2	.	TRBV27	.	TGTGCCAGCAAGGGGGGTTTTAACTATGGCTACACCTTC	CASKGGFNYGYTF
TRBJ2-1	many	TRBV5-1	TRBD2	TGCGCCAGCAGCTTGGGAGCGGGGGATCCCTACAATGAGCAGTTCTTC	CASSLGAGDPYNEQFF
TRBJ2-7	many	TRBV11-2	TRBD2	TGTGCCAGCAGAAGGACTAGCTCCTACGAGCAGTACTTC	CASRRTSSYEQYF
TRBJ2-5	many	TRBV12-3/TRBV12-4	TRBD2	TGTGCCAGCAGTTTTGTCAGCGGGGTTGTGGAGACCCAGTACTTC	CASSFVSGVVETQYF
TRBJ2-1	.	TRBV4-2	TRBD2	TGTGCCAGCAGGCTAGCGGGCCCACTCTACAATGAGCAGTTCTTC	CASRLAGPLYNEQFF
TRBJ2-2	.	TRBV4-3	TRBD1	TGCGCCAGCAGCCAAGCGGGACAGGGGGCGGGCACCGGGGAGCTGTTTTTT	CASSQAGQGAGTGELFF
TRBJ2-4	many	TRBV20-1	.	TGCAGTGCTAGACGGGGAACCTTGGGGAGCATTCAGTACTTC	CSARRGTLGSIQYF
TRBJ2-2	.	TRBV4-1	TRBD1	TGCGCCAGCAGCCAAGATTGGGACAGGGACATGTTTTTT	CASSQDWDRDMFF
TRBJ2-1	many	TRBV2	.	TGTGCCAGCAGTGAAGGGGGCAATGAGCAGTTCTTC	CASSEGGNEQFF
TRBJ1-2	.	TRBV7-2	TRBD1	TGTGCCAGCAGTTACCGGGACAGGGGTAGCTACACCTTC	CASSYRDRGSYTF
TRBJ1-2	few	TRBV9	.	TGTGCCAGCAGCCCAGACCCCGGGTTAAGGGGCTACACCTTC	CASSPDPGLRGYTF
TRBJ2-1	many	TRBV19	TRBD1	TGTGCCAGTAGTATCATGGGGTCTACAGGGGATGAGCAGTTCTTC	CASSIMGSTGDEQFF
TRBJ1-1	many	TRBV11-2	TRBD1	TGTGCCAGCAGCTCCGCGACAGGGGGCGCTTGGGCTTTCTTT	CASSSATGGAWAFF
TRBJ2-7	many	TRBV12-3/TRBV12-4	.	TGTGCCAGCAGTTTAGCTTTGGCCTACGAGCAGTACTTC	CASSLALAYEQYF
TRBJ2-5	once	TRBV7-2	TRBD2	TGTGCCAGCGGTGGACTAGCGGGGGTAGGGCAAGAGACCCAGTACTTC	CASGGLAGVGQETQYF